The TCR beta chain described here comes from a study of somatic mutations in cytotoxic T cells in rheumatoid arthritis. Across the whole study: Flow-sorting brought some V beta antibody-stained T-cell populations to nearly 100% purity, V beta1+ cells sequenced for TCRB among them. Study outcomes and limitations: With age, CD8+ clonality increased in rheumatoid arthritis patients, whereas no such increase appeared in healthy controls. Patients with a largest CD8+ clone exceeding 20% of CD8+ cells numbered about an eighth of the roughly 60.

The data were produced by immunoSEQ multiplex PCR, yet TCRdb's version contains in-frame clones alone and is incomplete. The sample consists of roughly 20,000 clones, about 90% of them appearing once. CDR3 length equals 10 residues. Germline V gene lookup returns CDR1 MNHEY and CDR2 SMNVEV (reference sequence). The germline V and J ends were trimmed by 8 bases and 4 bases, with 4 bases remaining between them. A note on this clone: As yet, its antigen is unknown.

The chain joins TRBV27 to TRBJ2-3; D is unresolved. The sample taken for sequencing was CD8+ T cells sorted from blood. This sequence was found in a man aged 40-50 years in good health. The CDR3 coding sequence is TGTGCCAGCGGGTCAGATACGCAGTATTTT. Encoded protein: CASGSDTQYF.